The text below deals with one T cell receptor beta chain. Its antigen is unknown. Sorted-subset replicate PCRs used roughly 210 ng of genomic DNA. This amount corresponded to 30,000 to 35,000 T cell genomes. The protocol was immunoSEQ multiplex PCR, while the TCRdb copy is restricted to in-frame clones and leaves out a portion. The sample contains more than 2 million clones, less than 95% of which appear only once. These data are taken from a study of shared clonotypes between healthy human individuals. Study-wide context: Per-donor plates numbered three CD4 naive, three CD4 memory, two CD8 naive and one CD8 memory. Study-level points and caveats: Around 5% of naive CD4 clonotypes were shared across four donors. Non-shared clonotypes had lower generation probabilities than those shared by all four donors.

Naive CD8 cells comprised CD45RO-negative, CCR7-positively selected cells, excluding terminally differentiated effector memory CD45RA+ cells. With V trimmed by 5 bases and J by 4 bases, 12 bases remained unmatched. The CDR3 totals 16 residues. Looked up from germline, CDR1 is SEHNR and CDR2 is FQNEAQ (reference sequence). The genes are TRBV7-9 and TRBJ2-7, with TRBD1 matching 9 bases. The receptor comes from a man younger than 35 in good health. The sequencing input was naive CD8+ T cells sorted from blood. The CDR3 loop is CASSPGGGQGPYEQYF. The CDR3 DNA reads as TGTGCCAGCAGCCCGGGCGGGGGACAGGGTCCGTACGAGCAGTACTTC.